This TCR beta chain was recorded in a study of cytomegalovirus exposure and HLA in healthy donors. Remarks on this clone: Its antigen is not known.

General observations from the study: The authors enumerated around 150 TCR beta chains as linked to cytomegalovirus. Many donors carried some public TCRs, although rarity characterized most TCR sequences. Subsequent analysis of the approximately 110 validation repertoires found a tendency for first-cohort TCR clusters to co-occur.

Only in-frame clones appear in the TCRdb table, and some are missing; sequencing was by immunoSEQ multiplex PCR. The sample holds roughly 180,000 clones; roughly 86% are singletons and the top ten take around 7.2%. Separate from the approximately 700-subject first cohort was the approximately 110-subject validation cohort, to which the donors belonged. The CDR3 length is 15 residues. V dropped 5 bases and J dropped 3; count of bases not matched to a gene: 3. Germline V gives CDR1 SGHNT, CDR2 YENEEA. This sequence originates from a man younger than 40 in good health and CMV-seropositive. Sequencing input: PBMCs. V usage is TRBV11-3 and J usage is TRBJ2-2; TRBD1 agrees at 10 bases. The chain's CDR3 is CASSPGTGDTGELFF. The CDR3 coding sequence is TGTGCCAGCAGCCCCGGGACAGGGGACACCGGGGAGCTGTTTTTT.